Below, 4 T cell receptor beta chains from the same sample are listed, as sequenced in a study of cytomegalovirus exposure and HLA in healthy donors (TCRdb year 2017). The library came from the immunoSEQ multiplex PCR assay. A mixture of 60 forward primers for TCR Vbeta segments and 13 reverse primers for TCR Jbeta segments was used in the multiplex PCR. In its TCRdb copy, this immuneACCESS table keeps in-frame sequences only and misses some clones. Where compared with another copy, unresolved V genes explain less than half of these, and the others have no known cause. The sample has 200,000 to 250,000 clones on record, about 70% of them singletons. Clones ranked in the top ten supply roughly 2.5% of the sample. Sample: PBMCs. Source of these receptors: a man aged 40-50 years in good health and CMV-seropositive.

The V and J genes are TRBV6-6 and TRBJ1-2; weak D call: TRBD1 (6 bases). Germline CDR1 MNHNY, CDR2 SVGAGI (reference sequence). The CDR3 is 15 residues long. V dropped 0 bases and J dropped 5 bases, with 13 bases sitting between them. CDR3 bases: TGTGCCAGCAGTTACTCACTCCTACAGGGTTATGGCTACACCTTC. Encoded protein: CASSYSLLQGYGYTF.

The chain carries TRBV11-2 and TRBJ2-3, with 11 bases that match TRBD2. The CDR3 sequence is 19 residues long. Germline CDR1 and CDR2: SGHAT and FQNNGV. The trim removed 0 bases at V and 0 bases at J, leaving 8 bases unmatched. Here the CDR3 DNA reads TGTGCCAGCAGCTTAGATAGTACTAGCGGGGGTATTAGCACAGATACGCAGTATTTT. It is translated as CASSLDSTSGGISTDTQYF.

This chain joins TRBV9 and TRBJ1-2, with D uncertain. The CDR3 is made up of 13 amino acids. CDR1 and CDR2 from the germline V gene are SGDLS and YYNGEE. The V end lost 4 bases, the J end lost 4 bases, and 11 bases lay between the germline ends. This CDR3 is CASSPAGSYGYTF. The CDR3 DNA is TGTGCCAGCAGCCCAGCGGGTAGCTATGGCTACACCTTC.

The CDR3 DNA reads as TGTGCCAGTAGTGAGATAGATTGGGGCAATTCACCCCTCCACTTT. Translation: CASSEIDWGNSPLHF. This chain connects TRBV19 to TRBJ1-6; possible D gene TRBD1, 5 bases. V dropped 5 bases and J dropped 7 bases, with 15 bases sitting between them. The CDR3 length is 15 residues. CDR1 LNHDA and CDR2 SQIVND come from the germline V gene (reference sequence).